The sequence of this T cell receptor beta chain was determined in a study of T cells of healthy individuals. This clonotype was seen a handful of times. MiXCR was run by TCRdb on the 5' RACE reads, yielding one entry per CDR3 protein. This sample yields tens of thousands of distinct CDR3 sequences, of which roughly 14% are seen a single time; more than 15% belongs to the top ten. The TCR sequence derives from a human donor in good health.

The CDR3 nucleotides read TGTGCCAGCAGCTCGGGCCCGTTGGATACGCAGTATTTT. It is translated as CASSSGPLDTQYF. V is TRBV7-2 and J is TRBJ2-3; unclear D gene. This CDR3 contains 13 residues. With 4 bases removed from V and 6 bases from J, the gap between germline ends came to 11 bases. Germline assignment: CDR1 SGHTA and CDR2 FQGNSA.